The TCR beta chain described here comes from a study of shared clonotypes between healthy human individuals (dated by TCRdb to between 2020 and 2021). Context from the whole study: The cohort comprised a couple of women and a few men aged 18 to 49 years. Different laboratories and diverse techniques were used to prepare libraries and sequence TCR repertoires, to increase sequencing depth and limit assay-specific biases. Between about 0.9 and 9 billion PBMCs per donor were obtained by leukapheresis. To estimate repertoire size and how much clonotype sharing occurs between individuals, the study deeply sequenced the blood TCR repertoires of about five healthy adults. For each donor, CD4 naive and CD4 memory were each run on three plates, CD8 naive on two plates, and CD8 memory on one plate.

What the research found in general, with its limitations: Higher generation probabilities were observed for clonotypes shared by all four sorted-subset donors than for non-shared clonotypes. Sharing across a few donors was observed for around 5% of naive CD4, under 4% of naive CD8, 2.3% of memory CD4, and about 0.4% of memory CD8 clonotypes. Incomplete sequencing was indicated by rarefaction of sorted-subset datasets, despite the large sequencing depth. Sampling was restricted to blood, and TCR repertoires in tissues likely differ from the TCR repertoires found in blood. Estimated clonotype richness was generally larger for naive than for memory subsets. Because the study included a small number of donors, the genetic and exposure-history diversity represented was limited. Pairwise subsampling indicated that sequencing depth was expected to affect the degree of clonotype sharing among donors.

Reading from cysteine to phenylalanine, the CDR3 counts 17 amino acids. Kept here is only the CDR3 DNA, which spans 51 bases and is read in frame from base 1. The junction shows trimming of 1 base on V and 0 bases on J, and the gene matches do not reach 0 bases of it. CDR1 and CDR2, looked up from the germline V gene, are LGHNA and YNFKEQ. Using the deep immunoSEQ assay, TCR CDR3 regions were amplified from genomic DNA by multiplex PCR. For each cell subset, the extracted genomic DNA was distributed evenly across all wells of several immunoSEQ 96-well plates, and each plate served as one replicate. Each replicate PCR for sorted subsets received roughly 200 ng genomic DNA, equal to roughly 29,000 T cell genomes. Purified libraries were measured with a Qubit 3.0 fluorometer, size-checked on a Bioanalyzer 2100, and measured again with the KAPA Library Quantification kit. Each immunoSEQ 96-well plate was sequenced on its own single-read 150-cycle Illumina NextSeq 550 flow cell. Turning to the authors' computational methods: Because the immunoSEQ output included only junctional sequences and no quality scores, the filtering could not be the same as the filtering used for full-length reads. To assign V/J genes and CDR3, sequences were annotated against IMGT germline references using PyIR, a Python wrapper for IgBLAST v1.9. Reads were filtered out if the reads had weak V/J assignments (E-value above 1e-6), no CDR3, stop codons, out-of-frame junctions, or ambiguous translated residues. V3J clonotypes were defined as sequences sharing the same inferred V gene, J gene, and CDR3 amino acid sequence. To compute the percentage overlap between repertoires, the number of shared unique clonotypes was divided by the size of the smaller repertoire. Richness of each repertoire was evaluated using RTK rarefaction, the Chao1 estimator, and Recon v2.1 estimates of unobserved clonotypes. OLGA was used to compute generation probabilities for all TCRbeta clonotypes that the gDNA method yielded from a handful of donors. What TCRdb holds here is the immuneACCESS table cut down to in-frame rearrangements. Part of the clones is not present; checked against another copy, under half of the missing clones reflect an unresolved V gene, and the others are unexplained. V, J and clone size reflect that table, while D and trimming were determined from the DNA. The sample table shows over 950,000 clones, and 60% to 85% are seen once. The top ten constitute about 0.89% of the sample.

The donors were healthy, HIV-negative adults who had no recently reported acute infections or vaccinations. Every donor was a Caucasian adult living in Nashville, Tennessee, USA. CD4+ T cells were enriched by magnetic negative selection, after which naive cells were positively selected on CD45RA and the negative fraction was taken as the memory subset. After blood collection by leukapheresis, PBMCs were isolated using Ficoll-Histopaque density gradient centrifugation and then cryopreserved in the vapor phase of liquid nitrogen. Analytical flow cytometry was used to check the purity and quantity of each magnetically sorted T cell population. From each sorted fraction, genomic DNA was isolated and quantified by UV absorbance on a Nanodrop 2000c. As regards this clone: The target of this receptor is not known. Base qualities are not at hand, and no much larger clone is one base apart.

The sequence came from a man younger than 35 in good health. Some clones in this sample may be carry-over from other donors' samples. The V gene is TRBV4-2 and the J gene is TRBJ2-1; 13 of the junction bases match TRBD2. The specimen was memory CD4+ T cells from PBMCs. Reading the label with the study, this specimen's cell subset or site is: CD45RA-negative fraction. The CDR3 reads CASSQGTSGSSYNEQFF. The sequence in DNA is TGTGCCAGCAGCCAAGGGACTAGCGGGAGCTCCTACAATGAGCAGTTCTTC.